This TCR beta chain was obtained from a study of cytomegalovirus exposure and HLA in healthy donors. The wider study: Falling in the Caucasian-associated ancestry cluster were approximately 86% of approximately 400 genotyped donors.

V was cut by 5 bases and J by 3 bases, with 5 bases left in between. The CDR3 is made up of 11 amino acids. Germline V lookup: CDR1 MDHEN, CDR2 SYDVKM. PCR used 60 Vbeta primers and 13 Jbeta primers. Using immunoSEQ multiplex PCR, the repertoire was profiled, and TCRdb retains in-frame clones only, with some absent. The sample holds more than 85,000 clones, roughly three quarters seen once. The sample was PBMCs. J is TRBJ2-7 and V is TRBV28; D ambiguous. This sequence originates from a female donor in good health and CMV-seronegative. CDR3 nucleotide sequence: TGTGCCAGCAGTAAATACTACGAGCAGTACTTC. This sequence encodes CASSKYYEQYF.